The 9 T cell receptor beta chains below all came from one sample that was sequenced in a study of T-cell reconstitution after alpha-beta-depleted transplantation in children. As it was prepared, the TCRbeta library received unique molecular identifiers. Each CDR3 protein gets one entry after TCRdb re-called the PCR reads with MiXCR. The profile shows hundreds of thousands of distinct CDR3 sequences, around 11% of them singletons. The source was PBMCs from the stem cell graft donor, collected from the stem cell graft. The receptors come from a human donor who donated a stem cell graft to a child with acute lymphoblastic leukemia.

This clonotype was picked up a small number of times. The chain recombines TRBV12-3 or TRBV12-4 with TRBJ1-2, with TRBD1 matching over 7 bases. The CDR3 length is 15 residues. J was trimmed by 6 bases and V by 4 bases; bases with no gene match: 11. CDR3 nucleotide sequence: TGTGCCAGCAGTTGGGCAGGGGGTTTTCAGGATGGCTACACCTTC. Amino acid sequence: CASSWAGGFQDGYTF.

On this clonotype: A read error is possible here, since a much larger clone lies one base away. The chain joins TRBV28 to TRBJ1-3; tentative D call: TRBD1 (5 bases). CDR3 size: 15 residues. Germline V CDR1 and CDR2: MDHEN, SYDVKM. CDR3 in amino acids: CANSFFVDTRNTIYF. Here the CDR3 DNA reads TGTGCCAACAGTTTCTTTGTGGACACTCGAAACACCATATATTTT.

There are many counts of this clonotype. The J gene is TRBJ1-3, the V gene TRBV20-1; no definite D call. The CDR3 totals 14 residues. CDR1 DFQATT and CDR2 SNEGSKA come from the germline V gene (reference sequence). The V end was cut by 4 bases, the J end by 0 bases, with 10 bases between. In nucleotides, the CDR3 is TGCAGTGCTAAGGTCACCCGCTCTGGAAACACCATATATTTT. Protein: CSAKVTRSGNTIYF.

This clonotype was counted many times. The rearrangement uses TRBV20-1 and TRBJ1-4, with TRBD1 as a possible D gene (6 bases). Between the trimmed V and J ends, which lost 3 bases and 7 bases, there was a span of 12 bases. The CDR3 covers 13 residues. Looked up from germline, CDR1 is DFQATT and CDR2 is SNEGSKA (reference sequence). The CDR3 loop reads CSASNRAGEKLFF. For the CDR3, the DNA is TGCAGTGCTAGTAACAGGGCCGGTGAAAAACTGTTTTTT.

This clonotype has ten or more counts. The genes are TRBV9 and TRBJ2-3; 11 bases line up with TRBD2. Losses at the gene ends were 2 bases for V and 6 bases for J; bases not matched to a gene: 8. The CDR3 is made up of 16 amino acids. CDR1 SGDLS and CDR2 YYNGEE come from the germline V gene. CDR3 coding DNA: TGTGCCAGCAGCGTCCGACTAGCGGGAACAGCCGATACGCAGTATTTT. Protein: CASSVRLAGTADTQYF. Filled out from reference TRBV9 and TRBJ2-3, the complete variable domain reads DSGVTQTPKHLITATGQRVTLRCSPRSGDLSVYWYQQSLDQGLQFLIQYYNGEERAKGNILERFSAQQFPDLHSELNLSSLELGDSALYFCASSVRLAGTADTQYFGPGTRLTVL.

The table lists this clonotype with many counts. CDR3: CASSSGTLSYEQYF. The DNA of the CDR3 is TGTGCCAGCAGTTCCGGGACCCTTTCCTACGAGCAGTACTTC. V is TRBV28 and J is TRBJ2-7; D possibly matches TRBD1 or TRBD2 (5 bases each). The germline V gene encodes CDR1 MDHEN and CDR2 SYDVKM. Deletions cut 4 bases from V and 1 base from J, with 11 bases between. The CDR3 sequence is 14 residues long.

This clonotype was counted between two and nine times. The V and J genes are TRBV9 and TRBJ2-5; 11 nucleotides align to TRBD2. V trimming: 2 bases; J trimming: 2 bases; junction bases outside the gene matches: 2. There are 15 residues in the CDR3. Germline CDR1 reads SGDLS; CDR2 reads YYNGEE. The CDR3 nucleotides are TGTGCCAGCAGCGTTAGCGGGGGGGGGCAAGAGACCCAGTACTTC. It is translated as CASSVSGGGQETQYF.

This chain links TRBV10-2 with TRBJ1-6; 8 nucleotides match TRBD1. The CDR3 sequence is 17 residues long. J was trimmed by 7 bases and V by 2 bases; bases with no gene match: 10. CDR1 and CDR2 (germline): WSHSY, SAAADI. In DNA form, the CDR3 reads TGCGCCAGCAGTGAGGAGCTTGGACAGGGCTGGAATTCACCCCTCCACTTT. It translates to CASSEELGQGWNSPLHF.

CDR3 coding DNA: TGCAGTGCTGAGGCGGGAGGGTCGGGCGGGGAGCTGTTTTTT. This sequence encodes CSAEAGGSGGELFF. The rearrangement uses TRBV20-1 and TRBJ2-2, with 9 bases lining up with TRBD2. The germline gives CDR1 DFQATT, CDR2 SNEGSKA (reference sequence). J gave up 7 bases and V 5 bases, and 8 bases lay outside the gene matches. This CDR3 is built from 14 residues.